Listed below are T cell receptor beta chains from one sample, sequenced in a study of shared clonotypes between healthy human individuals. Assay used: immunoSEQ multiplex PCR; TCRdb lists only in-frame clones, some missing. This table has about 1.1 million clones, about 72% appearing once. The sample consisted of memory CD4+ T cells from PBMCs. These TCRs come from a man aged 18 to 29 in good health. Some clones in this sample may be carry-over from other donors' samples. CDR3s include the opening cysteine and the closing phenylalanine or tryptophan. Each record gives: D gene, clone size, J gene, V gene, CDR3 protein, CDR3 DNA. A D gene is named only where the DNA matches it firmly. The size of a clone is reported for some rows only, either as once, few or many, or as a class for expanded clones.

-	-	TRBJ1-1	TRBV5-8	CASSQTTLTNTEAFF	TGTGCCAGCAGCCAGACGACTTTAACGAACACTGAAGCTTTCTTT
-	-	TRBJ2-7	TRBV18	CASSLSRARDEQYF	TGTGCCAGCTCACTCAGCAGGGCGCGGGACGAGCAGTACTTC
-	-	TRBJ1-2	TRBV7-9	CASSWTGEGYTF	TGTGCCAGCAGCTGGACCGGGGAGGGCTACACCTTC
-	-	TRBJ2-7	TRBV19	CASTPKGAYYEQYF	TGTGCCAGTACCCCTAAAGGGGCCTACTACGAGCAGTACTTC
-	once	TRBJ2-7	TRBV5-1	CASSLVSVSGYEQYF	TGCGCCAGCAGCTTGGTTTCGGTGTCCGGTTACGAGCAGTACTTC
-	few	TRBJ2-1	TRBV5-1	CASSLRRPQYNEQFF	TGCGCCAGCAGCTTGCGGCGGCCCCAGTACAATGAGCAGTTCTTC
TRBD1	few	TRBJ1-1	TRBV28	CASSQRTGNTEAFF	TGTGCCAGCAGTCAGAGGACAGGGAACACTGAAGCTTTCTTT
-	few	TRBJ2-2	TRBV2	CASSATFTGNTGELFF	TGTGCCAGCAGTGCTACGTTTACAGGGAACACCGGGGAGCTGTTTTTT
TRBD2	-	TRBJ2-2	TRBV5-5	CASSLILAGFGGELFF	TGTGCCAGCAGCTTGATACTAGCGGGATTCGGCGGGGAGCTGTTTTTT
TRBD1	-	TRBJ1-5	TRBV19	CASSPTGAGQPQHF	TGTGCCAGTTCCCCGACAGGGGCCGGCCAGCCCCAGCATTTT
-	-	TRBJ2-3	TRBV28	CASSLRQGWSTDTQYF	TGTGCCAGCAGTTTACGGCAGGGATGGAGCACAGATACGCAGTATTTT
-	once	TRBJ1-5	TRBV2	CASSTDSNQPQHF	TGTGCCAGCAGTACCGACAGCAATCAGCCCCAGCATTTT
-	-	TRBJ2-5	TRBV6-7	CASSTYLPGAQYF	TGTGCCAGCAGCACCTACCTACCTGGGGCCCAGTACTTC
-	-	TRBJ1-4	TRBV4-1	CASSFRDGNEKLFF	TGCGCCAGCAGCTTCCGGGACGGGAATGAAAAACTGTTTTTT
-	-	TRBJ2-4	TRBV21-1	CASSKSGEETSGGAKNIQYF	TGTGCCAGCAGCAAATCAGGGGAAGAGACTAGCGGCGGTGCCAAAAACATTCAGTACTTC
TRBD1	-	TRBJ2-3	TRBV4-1	CASSPLTGGDTQYF	TGCGCCAGCAGTCCTCTTACAGGGGGAGATACGCAGTATTTT
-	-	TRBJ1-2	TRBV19	CASSIYREGYTF	TGTGCCAGTAGTATCTACAGAGAAGGCTACACCTTC
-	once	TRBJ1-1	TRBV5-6	CASSRTTTEAFF	TGTGCCAGCAGCCGAACAACCACTGAAGCTTTCTTT
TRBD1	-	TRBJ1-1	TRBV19	CASSTPGQGHSEAFF	TGTGCCAGTAGTACCCCGGGACAGGGTCATTCTGAAGCTTTCTTT
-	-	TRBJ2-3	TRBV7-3	CASSPRGTDTQYF	TGTGCCAGCAGCCCGAGAGGGACAGATACGCAGTATTTT
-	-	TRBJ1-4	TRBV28	CASSLTNEKLFF	TGTGCCAGCAGTTTAACTAATGAAAAACTGTTTTTT
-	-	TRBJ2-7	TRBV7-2	CASSLGNEASYEQYF	TGTGCCAGCAGCTTAGGAAACGAGGCCTCCTACGAGCAGTACTTC
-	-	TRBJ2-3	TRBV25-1	CASSVSQYLLTDTQYF	TGTGCCAGCAGTGTCTCCCAGTACCTCCTCACAGATACGCAGTATTTT
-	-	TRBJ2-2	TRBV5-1	CASRPDSANTGELFF	TGCGCCAGCAGACCGGACAGTGCGAACACCGGGGAGCTGTTTTTT
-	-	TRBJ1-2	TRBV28	CASSTGQGYNYGYTF	TGTGCCAGCAGCACCGGTCAGGGGTATAACTATGGCTACACCTTC
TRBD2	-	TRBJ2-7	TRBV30	CAWRGLAGVEQYF	TGTGCCTGGAGAGGCCTAGCGGGAGTTGAGCAGTACTTC
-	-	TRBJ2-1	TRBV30	CAWGTGLLFF	TGTGCCTGGGGGACGGGCCTCTTGTTCTTC
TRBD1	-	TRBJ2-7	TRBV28	CASSLLWLGGASEQYF	TGTGCCAGCAGTTTATTGTGGCTAGGGGGCGCATCCGAGCAGTACTTC
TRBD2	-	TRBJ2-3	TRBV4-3	CASSQGPAGGHDTQYF	TGCGCCAGCAGCCAAGGGCCAGCGGGAGGGCATGATACGCAGTATTTT
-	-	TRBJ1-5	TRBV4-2	CASSQESRWDQPQHF	TGTGCCAGCAGCCAAGAATCTCGGTGGGATCAGCCCCAGCATTTT
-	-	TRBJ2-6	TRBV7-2	CASSPGSGANVLTF	TGTGCCAGCAGCCCGGGGTCTGGGGCCAACGTCCTGACTTTC
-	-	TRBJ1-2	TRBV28	CASSLTGQAGYTF	TGTGCCAGCAGTTTGACAGGCCAAGCAGGCTACACCTTC
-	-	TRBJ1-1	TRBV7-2	CASSSEMTFEAFF	TGTGCCAGCAGCTCGGAGATGACATTTGAAGCTTTCTTT
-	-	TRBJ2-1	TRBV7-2	CASSLTRSSYNEQFF	TGTGCCAGCAGCTTAACTCGTAGCTCCTACAATGAGCAGTTCTTC
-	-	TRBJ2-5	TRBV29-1	CSAGQEPPETQYF	TGCAGCGCCGGCCAGGAGCCGCCGGAGACCCAGTACTTC
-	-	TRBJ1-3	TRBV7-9	CASSLGGRGEWNTIYF	TGTGCCAGCAGCCTAGGGGGTCGGGGCGAGTGGAACACCATATATTTT
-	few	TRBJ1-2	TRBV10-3	CAISSTNYGYTF	TGTGCCATCAGTAGTACTAACTATGGCTACACCTTC
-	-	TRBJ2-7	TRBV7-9	CASSLDSLRDLPYEQYF	TGTGCCAGCAGCTTAGATAGCCTTCGGGACCTACCCTACGAGCAGTACTTC
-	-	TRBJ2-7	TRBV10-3	CAINQGYEQHF	TGTGCCATCAACCAGGGCTACGAGCAGCACTTC